Presented here are 8 T cell receptor beta chains from one specimen sequenced in a study of long-term antiretroviral therapy in people with HIV. At survey level, the immunoSEQ assay was run in its v3.0 version. Libraries were prepared by immunoSEQ multiplex PCR; TCRdb keeps only in-frame clonotypes and omits some of them. The sample shows about 14,000 clones, roughly 82% of them seen only once. Here the sequenced sample was unsorted PBMCs, taken 1.8 years before starting antiretroviral therapy. These receptors all stem from a woman aged 40 to 55 with HIV.

By its share, this clone is medium-sized. This sequence joins TRBV5-5 and TRBJ1-1; TRBD1 matches at 7 bases. Germline CDR1 and CDR2: SGHKS and YYEKEE (reference sequence). The CDR3 has 15 amino acids. The ends lost 0 bases at V and 4 bases at J; junction bases unmatched: 6. The DNA for the CDR3 is TGTGCCAGCAGCTTGGGGCCGACAGGGATCACTGAAGCTTTCTTT. It codes for CASSLGPTGITEAFF.

The CDR3: CASSLGSYQPQHF. CDR3 nucleotide sequence: TGTGCCAGCAGTTTAGGCAGTTATCAGCCCCAGCATTTT. The V gene is TRBV6-5, the J gene TRBJ1-5; no reliable D call. The CDR3 has 13 residues. The ends were cut back, 4 bases at V and 5 bases at J, with 9 bases in the middle. Germline V gene data show CDR1 as MNHEY and CDR2 as SVGAGI.

The chain couples TRBV4-3 to TRBJ1-2, with TRBD1 matching over 12 bases. The J segment lost 4 bases and the V segment lost 4 bases, leaving 4 bases of the junction unmatched. From germline, CDR1 is LGHNA and CDR2 YSLEER. The CDR3 covers 15 residues. The CDR3 loop is CASSPGTGGVYGYTF. The CDR3 DNA follows: TGCGCCAGCAGCCCAGGGACAGGGGGCGTCTATGGCTACACCTTC.

J is TRBJ1-1 and V is TRBV5-1, with 8 nucleotides matching TRBD1. Germline V gives CDR1 SGHRS, CDR2 YFSETQ. This CDR3 spans 15 amino acids. Trimming removed 1 base from V and 1 base from J; junction bases left unmatched: 3. The CDR3 nucleotides are TGCGCCAGCAGCTTGCCAGGGGGCTCGAACACTGAAGCTTTCTTT. Its protein is CASSLPGGSNTEAFF.

CDR3 DNA sequence: TGTGCCAGCAGCCTGTGGCAGTCTTATAGCAATCAGCCCCAGCATTTT. As protein: CASSLWQSYSNQPQHF. The V and J genes are TRBV5-6 and TRBJ1-5; no definite D call. The germline CDR1 and CDR2 sequences are SGHDT and YYEEEE. Trimming stripped 4 bases from V and 0 bases from J, with 14 bases between. The CDR3 is 16 residues long.

The chain couples TRBV7-2 to TRBJ2-7; D gene ambiguous. Germline V gives CDR1 SGHTA, CDR2 FQGNSA. CDR3 length: 14 residues. V was trimmed by 5 bases and J by 4 bases, leaving 15 bases between them. The CDR3 coding sequence is TGTGCCAGCAGCCTGGGGTTTCGGCTATACGAGCAGTACTTC. As protein: CASSLGFRLYEQYF.

This clone appeared a single time. V usage is TRBV2 and J usage is TRBJ2-7, with D possibly being TRBD2 (7 bases). This CDR3 contains 15 residues. V was pared by 6 bases and J by 3 bases, with 18 bases between. The germline gives CDR1 SNHLY, CDR2 FYNNEI. Written as DNA, the CDR3 is TGTGCCAGCAGCGCGGGGGACATGGGCCTCTACGAGCAGTACTTC. Translation gives CASSAGDMGLYEQYF.

This chain connects TRBV2 to TRBJ2-6; the D is unclear. The V end lost 2 bases, the J end lost 2 bases, and 22 bases lay between the germline ends. CDR1 and CDR2 from the germline V gene are SNHLY and FYNNEI. The CDR3 covers 20 residues. The CDR3 region is CASSELAEPYSLTGANVLTF. The CDR3 DNA is TGTGCCAGCAGTGAACTGGCAGAGCCCTACTCCCTAACTGGGGCCAACGTCCTGACTTTC.